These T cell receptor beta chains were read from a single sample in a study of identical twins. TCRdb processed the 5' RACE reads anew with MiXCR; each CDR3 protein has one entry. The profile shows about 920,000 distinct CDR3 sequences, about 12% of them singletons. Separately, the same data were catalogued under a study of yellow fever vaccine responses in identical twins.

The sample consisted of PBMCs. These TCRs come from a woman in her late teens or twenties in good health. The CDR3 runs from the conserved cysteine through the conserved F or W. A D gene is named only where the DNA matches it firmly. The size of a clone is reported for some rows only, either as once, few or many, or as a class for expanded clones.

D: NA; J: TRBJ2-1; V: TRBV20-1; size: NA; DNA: TGCAGTGCTAGAGATTGGGACAATGAGCAGTTCTTC; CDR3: CSARDWDNEQFF
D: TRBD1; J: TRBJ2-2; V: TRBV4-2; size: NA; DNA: TGTGCCAGCAGCCAAGATTACAGGGGAGATACCGGGGAGCTGTTTTTT; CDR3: CASSQDYRGDTGELFF
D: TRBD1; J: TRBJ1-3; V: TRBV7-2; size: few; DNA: TGTGCCAGCAGCTTAGGGGACAGGGATTTGAACACCATATATTTT; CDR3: CASSLGDRDLNTIYF
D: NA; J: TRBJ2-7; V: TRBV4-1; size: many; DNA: TGCGCCAGCAGCCACCCCTCTAGCGCCATCGCCTACGAGCAGTACTTC; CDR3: CASSHPSSAIAYEQYF
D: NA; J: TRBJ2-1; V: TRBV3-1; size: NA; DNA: TGTGCCAGCTGCAAAGATACCCCTTGGCTAGAGGGCTCTTACAATGAGCAGTTCTTC; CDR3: CASCKDTPWLEGSYNEQFF
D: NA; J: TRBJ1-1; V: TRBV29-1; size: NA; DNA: TGCAGCGTCCGAGGGGTGGGACGGACTGAAGCTTTCTTT; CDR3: CSVRGVGRTEAFF
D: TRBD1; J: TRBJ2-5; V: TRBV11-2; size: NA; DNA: TGTGCCAGCAGCCAAACAGGGGGCAAAGAGACCCAGTACTTC; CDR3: CASSQTGGKETQYF
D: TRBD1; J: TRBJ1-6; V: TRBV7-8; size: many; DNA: TGTGCCAGCAGCTTAGGGCAGGGGGTTGATTCACCCCTCCACTTT; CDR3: CASSLGQGVDSPLHF
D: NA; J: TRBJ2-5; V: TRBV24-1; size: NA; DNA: TGTGCCACCAGTGATTTAGTAGAGGAGACCCAGTACTTC; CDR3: CATSDLVEETQYF
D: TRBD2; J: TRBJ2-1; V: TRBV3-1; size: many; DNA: TGTGCCAGCAGCCCCCCCCGGGGAGGGCCCCATGAGCAGTTCTTC; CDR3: CASSPPRGGPHEQFF
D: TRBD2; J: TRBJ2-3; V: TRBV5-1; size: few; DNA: TGCGCCAGCAGCTTGACTAGCGGGGGGGCCCAGTATTTCACAGATACGCAGTATTTT; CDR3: CASSLTSGGAQYFTDTQYF
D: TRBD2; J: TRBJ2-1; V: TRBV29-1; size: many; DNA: TGCAGCGTTGATCTTCTAGCGGGAGACAATGAGCAGTTCTTC; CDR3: CSVDLLAGDNEQFF
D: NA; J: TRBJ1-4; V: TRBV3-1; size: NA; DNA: TGTGCCAGCAGCCGCGACAGAAATGAACTGTTTTTT; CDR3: CASSRDRNELFF
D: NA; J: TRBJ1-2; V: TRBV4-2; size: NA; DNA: TGTGCCAGCAGCCAAGAGCGGGCGAACTATGGCTACACCTTC; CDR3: CASSQERANYGYTF
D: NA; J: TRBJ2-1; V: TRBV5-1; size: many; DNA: TGCGCCAGCAGCTTAGGGGCTAGTTTTGTCCGATACAATGAGCAGTTCTTC; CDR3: CASSLGASFVRYNEQFF
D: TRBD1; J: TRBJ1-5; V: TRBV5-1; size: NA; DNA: TGCGCCAGCAGCTATACAGGGGACTCCAATCAGCCCCAGCATTTT; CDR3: CASSYTGDSNQPQHF
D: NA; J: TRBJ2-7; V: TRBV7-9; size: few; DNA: TGTGCCAGCAGCTACCGGCTGGGTGTTACCTACGAGCAGTACTTC; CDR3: CASSYRLGVTYEQYF
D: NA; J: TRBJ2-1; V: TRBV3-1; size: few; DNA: TGTGCCAGCATCGGGACCAATGAGCAGTTCTTC; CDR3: CASIGTNEQFF
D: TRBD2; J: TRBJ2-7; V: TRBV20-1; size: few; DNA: TGCAGTGCTAGAGATCTTTCTAGCGGGCCTTACGTTAGTTCCTACGAGCAGTACTTC; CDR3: CSARDLSSGPYVSSYEQYF
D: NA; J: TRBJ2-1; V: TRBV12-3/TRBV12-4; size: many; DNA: TGTGCCAGCAGTTCCCCCGGTGGGGAGCAGTTCTTC; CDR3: CASSSPGGEQFF
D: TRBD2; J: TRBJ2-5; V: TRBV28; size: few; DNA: TGTGCCAGCAGTCCCCCGGCGGGAGGACAAGAGACCCAGTACTTC; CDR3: CASSPPAGGQETQYF
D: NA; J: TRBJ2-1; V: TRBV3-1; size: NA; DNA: TGTGCCAGCAGCCCGCCAGGGGATCCAGCCTACAATGAGCAGTTCTTC; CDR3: CASSPPGDPAYNEQFF
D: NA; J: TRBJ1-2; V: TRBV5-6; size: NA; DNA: TGTGCCAGCAGCTCGCAGGGGACCCCGTCTGGCTACACCTTC; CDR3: CASSSQGTPSGYTF
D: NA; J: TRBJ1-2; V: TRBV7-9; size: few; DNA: TGTGCCAGCAGCCCCTGGACGGAATTTTATGGCTACACCTTC; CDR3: CASSPWTEFYGYTF
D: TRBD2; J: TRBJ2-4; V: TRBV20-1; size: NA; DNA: TGCAGTGCTAGACGGCTAGCGGGAACCAAAAACATTCAGTACTTC; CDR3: CSARRLAGTKNIQYF
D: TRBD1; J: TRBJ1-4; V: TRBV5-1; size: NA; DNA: TGCGCCAGCAGCCCCTCGGACAGGGCTAATGAAAAACTGTTTTTT; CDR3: CASSPSDRANEKLFF
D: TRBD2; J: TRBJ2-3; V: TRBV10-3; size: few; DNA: TGTGCCATCAGTGAGACTAGCGGCAGCACAGATACGCAGTATTTT; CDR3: CAISETSGSTDTQYF
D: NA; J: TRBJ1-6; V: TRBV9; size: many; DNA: TGTGCCAGCAGCGTCCGACAGAATAATTCACCCCTCCACTTT; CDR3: CASSVRQNNSPLHF
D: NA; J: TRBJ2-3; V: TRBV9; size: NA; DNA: TGTGCCAGCAGCGTAGGTGCAGGGGCTAGCACAGATACGCAGTATTTT; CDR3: CASSVGAGASTDTQYF
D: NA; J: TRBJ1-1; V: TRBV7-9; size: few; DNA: TGTGCCAGCAGCTTAGCGAATCAGGGTTCGCGAGCTTTCTTT; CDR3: CASSLANQGSRAFF
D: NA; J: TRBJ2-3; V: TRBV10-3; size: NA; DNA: TGTGCCATCCGTCCCGGGAGCACAGATACGCAGTATTTT; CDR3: CAIRPGSTDTQYF
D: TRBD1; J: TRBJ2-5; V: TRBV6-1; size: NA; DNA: TGTGCCAGCACCTTAACCGGGACAGGGGGCGCGGAGACCCAGTACTTC; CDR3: CASTLTGTGGAETQYF
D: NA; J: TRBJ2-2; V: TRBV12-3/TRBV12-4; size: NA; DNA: TGTGCCAGCAGTTCGGGCAGGCCCCGTTACACCGGGGAGCTGTTTTTT; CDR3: CASSSGRPRYTGELFF
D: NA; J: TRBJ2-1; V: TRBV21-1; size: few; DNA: TGTGCCAGCATCCCGGGGGGAAGGACACTTTACAATGAGCAGTTCTTC; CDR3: CASIPGGRTLYNEQFF
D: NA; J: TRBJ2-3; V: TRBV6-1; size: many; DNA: TGTGCCAGCAGTAAAACGGAACTAGACACGCAGTATTTT; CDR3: CASSKTELDTQYF
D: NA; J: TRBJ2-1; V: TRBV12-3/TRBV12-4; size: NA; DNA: TGTGCCAGCACCCTTAATTTGATGGAGGGCAATGAGCAGTTCTTC; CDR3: CASTLNLMEGNEQFF
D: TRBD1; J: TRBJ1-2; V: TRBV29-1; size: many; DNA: TGCAGCACCGGGTACCAGGGGGCTGACTATGGCTACACCTTC; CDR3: CSTGYQGADYGYTF
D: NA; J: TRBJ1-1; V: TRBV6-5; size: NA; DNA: TGTGCCAGCAGTTACTCCGTCGGGAACACTGAAGCTTTCTTT; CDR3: CASSYSVGNTEAFF
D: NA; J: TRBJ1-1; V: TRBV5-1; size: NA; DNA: TGCGCCAGCAGCTTGCAAGCCGGGAGCACTGAAGCTTTCTTT; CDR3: CASSLQAGSTEAFF
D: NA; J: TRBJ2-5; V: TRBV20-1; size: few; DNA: TGCAGCGCAGCGGACGCAAGGAGGACCCAGTACTTC; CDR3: CSAADARRTQYF